This T cell receptor (beta chain) was recovered during a study of regulatory T cells in long-lasting Graves disease. Specified time point: newly diagnosed GD, antithyroid drugs for less than 3 months. The authors made the TCR library using RNA they extracted from PBMCs. Building the TCR beta libraries relied on iRepertoire HTBI primers, and CDR3 regions underwent Arm-PCR. TCRdb re-called the multiplex PCR reads with MiXCR, one entry per CDR3 protein. There are some 250,000 distinct CDR3 sequences in the sample; approximately 18% occur only once, and 14% lies in the top ten. The germline CDR1 and CDR2 sequences are SGHRS and YFSETQ. The CDR3 is made up of 15 amino acids. Trimming removed 2 bases at V and 5 bases at J, with 14 bases between. This clonotype has a handful of counts. These same data were also listed under a study on T cells in Graves' hyperthyroidism and ophthalmopathy.

The specimen comprised peripheral blood mononuclear cells (PBMCs), sampled at new diagnosis, from a patient treated with antithyroid drugs. The source is a young woman with Graves disease. The chain carries TRBV5-1 and TRBJ2-1, with D tentatively TRBD1 or TRBD2 (6 bases each). The CDR3 nucleotides are TGCGCCAGCAGCTTTTGGGGGGCCGACAACAATGAGCAGTTCTTC. Protein product: CASSFWGADNNEQFF.